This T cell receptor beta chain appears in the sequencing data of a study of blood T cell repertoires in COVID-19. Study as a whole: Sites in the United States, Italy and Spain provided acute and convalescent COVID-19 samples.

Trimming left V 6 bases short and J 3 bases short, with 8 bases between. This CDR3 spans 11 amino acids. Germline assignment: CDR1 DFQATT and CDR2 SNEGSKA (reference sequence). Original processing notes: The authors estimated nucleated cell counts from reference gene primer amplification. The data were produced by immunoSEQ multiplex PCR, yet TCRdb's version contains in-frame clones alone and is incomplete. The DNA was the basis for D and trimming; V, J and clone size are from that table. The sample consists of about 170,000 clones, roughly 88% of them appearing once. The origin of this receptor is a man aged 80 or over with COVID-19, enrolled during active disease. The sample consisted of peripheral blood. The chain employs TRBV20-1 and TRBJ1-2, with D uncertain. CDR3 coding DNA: TGCAGTGCCAGGATTGACTATGGCTACACCTTC. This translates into CSARIDYGYTF.